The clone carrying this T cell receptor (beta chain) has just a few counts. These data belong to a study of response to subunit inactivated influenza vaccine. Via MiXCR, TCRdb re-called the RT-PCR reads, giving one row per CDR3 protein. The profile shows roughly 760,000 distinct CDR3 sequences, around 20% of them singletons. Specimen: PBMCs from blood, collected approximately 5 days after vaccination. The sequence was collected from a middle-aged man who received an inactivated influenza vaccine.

The CDR3 protein is CSAGDILRDGYTF. The CDR3 coding sequence is TGCAGTGCCGGTGACATTCTTCGGGATGGCTACACCTTC. This chain connects TRBV20-1 to TRBJ1-2; D remains unclear. V was cut by 6 bases and J by 6 bases, with 17 bases left in between. The CDR3 contains 13 residues. CDR1 is DFQATT and CDR2 is SNEGSKA in the germline V gene (reference sequence).